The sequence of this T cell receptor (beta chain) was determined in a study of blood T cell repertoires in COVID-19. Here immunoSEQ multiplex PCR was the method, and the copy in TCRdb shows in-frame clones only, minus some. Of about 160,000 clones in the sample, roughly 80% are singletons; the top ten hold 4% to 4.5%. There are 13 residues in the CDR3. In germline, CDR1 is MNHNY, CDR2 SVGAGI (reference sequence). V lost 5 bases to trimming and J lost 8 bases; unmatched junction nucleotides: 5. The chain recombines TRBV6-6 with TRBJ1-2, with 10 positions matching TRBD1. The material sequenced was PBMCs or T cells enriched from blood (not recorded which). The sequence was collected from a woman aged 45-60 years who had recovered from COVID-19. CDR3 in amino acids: CASSQTGGTGYTF. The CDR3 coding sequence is TGTGCCAGCAGTCAGACAGGGGGCACGGGCTACACCTTC.